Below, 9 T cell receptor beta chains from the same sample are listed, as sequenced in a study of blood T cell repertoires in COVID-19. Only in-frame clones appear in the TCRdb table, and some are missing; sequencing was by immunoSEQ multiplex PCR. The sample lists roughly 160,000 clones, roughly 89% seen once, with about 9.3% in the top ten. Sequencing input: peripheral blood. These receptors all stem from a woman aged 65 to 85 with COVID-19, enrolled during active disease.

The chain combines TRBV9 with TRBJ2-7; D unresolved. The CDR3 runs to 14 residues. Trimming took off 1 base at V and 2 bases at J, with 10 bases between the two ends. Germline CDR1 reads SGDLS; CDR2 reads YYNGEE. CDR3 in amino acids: CASSVITVTYEQYF. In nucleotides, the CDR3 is TGTGCCAGCAGCGTAATAACTGTCACCTACGAGCAGTACTTC.

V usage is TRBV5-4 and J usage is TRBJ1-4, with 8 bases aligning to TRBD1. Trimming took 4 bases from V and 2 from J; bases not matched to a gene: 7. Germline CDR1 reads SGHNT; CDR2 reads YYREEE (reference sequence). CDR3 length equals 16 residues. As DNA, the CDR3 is TGTGCCAGCAGCATACGGACAGGGCCGACTAATGAAAAACTGTTTTTT. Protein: CASSIRTGPTNEKLFF.

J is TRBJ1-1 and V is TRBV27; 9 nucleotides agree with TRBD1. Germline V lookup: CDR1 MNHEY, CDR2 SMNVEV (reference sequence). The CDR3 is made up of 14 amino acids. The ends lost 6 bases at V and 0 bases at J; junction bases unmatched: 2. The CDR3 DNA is TGTGCCAGCAGAGACAGGGGGTTGAACACTGAAGCTTTCTTT. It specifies CASRDRGLNTEAFF.

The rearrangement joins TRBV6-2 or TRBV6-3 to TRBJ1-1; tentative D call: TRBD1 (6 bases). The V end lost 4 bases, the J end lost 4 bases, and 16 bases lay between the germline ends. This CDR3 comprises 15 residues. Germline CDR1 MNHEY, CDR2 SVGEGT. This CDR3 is CASSSLWGGPTEAFF. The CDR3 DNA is TGTGCCAGCAGTTCTCTGTGGGGGGGGCCCACTGAAGCTTTCTTT.

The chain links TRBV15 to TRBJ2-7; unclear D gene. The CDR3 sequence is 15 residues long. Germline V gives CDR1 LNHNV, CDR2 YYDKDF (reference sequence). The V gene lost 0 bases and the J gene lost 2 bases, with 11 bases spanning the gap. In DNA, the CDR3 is TGTGCCACCAGCAGAGATCGGTTTTCCACCTACGAGCAGTACTTC. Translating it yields CATSRDRFSTYEQYF.

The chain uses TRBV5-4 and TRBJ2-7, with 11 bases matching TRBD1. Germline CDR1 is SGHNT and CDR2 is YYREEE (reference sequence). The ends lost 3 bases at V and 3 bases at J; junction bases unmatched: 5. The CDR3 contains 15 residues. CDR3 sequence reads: CASSSAGTGGYEQYF. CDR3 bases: TGTGCCAGCAGCTCCGCCGGGACAGGGGGCTACGAGCAGTACTTC.

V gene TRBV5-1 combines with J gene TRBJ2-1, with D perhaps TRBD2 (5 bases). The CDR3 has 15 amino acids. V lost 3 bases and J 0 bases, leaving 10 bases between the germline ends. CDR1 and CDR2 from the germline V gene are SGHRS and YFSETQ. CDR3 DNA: TGCGCCAGCAGCTACGAAGGGAGCTCCTACAATGAGCAGTTCTTC. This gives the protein CASSYEGSSYNEQFF.

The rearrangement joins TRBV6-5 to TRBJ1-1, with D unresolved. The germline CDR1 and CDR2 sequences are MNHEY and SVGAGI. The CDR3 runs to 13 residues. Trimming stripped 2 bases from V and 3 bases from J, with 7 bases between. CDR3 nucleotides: TGTGCCAGCAGTTACCCCCCGTACACTGAAGCTTTCTTT. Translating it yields CASSYPPYTEAFF.

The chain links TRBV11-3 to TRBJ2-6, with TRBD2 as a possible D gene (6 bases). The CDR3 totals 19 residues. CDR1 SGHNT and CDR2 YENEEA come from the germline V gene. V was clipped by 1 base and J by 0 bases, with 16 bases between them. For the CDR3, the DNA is TGTGCCAGCAGCTTAGGGGGGGACCCTCGGGTCTCTGGGGCCAACGTCCTGACTTTC. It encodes CASSLGGDPRVSGANVLTF.